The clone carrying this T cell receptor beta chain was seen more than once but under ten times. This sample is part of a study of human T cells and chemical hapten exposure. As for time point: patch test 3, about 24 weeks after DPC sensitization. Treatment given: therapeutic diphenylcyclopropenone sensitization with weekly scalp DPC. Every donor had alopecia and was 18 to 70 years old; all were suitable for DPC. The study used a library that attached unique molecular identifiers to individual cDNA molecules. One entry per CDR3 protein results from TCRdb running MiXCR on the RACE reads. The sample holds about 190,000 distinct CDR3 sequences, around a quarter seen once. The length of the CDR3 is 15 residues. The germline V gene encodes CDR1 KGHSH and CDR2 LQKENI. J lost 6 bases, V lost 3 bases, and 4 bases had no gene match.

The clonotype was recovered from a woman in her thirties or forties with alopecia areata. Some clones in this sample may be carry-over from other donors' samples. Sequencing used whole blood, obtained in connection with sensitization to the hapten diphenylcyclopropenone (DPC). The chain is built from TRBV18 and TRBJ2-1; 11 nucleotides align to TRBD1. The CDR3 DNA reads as TGTGCCAGCTCACCTAGAGGGACAGGGGGCAATGAGCAGTTCTTC. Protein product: CASSPRGTGGNEQFF.